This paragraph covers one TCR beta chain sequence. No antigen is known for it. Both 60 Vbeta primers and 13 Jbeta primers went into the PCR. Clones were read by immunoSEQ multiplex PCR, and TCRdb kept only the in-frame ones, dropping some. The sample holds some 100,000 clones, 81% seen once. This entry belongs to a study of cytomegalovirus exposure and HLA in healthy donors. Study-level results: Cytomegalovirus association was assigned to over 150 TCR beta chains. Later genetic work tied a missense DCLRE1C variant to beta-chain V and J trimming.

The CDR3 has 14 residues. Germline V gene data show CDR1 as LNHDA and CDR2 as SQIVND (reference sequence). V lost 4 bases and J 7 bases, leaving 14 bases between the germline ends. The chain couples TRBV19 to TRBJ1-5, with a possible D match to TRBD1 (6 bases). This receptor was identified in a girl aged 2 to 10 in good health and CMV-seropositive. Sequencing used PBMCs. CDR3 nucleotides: TGTGCCAGTAGTACCTCAGGGGTGGCACAGCCCCAGCATTTT. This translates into CASSTSGVAQPQHF.